This T cell receptor (beta chain) derives from a study of T cells in women clearing cervical HPV infection. About the study: With HLA typing for only a few women, HLA confounding remains possible.

Here immunoSEQ multiplex PCR was the method, and the copy in TCRdb shows in-frame clones only, minus some. Its table lists about 37,000 clones. Germline V lookup: CDR1 KGHSH, CDR2 LQKENI. Trimming stripped 6 bases from V and 0 bases from J, with 12 bases between. This CDR3 is built from 15 residues. Comments on this clone: Its antigen is as yet unknown. Coverage ceases 3 residues before the CDR3 finishes, and the germline J gene fills in the end.

Notes on the study in general: Repertoire richness, not evenness, was significantly elevated in CIN3+ cases versus controls. Timing of associations relative to infection is unclear; T-cell subsets were not isolated.

The source material was blood buffy coat. The sequence came from a woman aged 18 to 69 with a cervical HPV16 infection that either progressed to CIN3+ or cleared (not recorded which). The chain recombines TRBV18 with TRBJ1-5, with a tentative D call TRBD1 (5 bases). CDR3 DNA, as far as it was read: TGTGCCAGCTCCACTTCAGGGAATAGCAATCAGCCC. Protein sequence: CASSTSGNSNQP. The whole CDR3 protein is CASSTSGNSNQPQHF.